These 11 T cell receptor beta chains were sequenced from one sample in a study of blood T cells in healthy people across ages. The authors ran a second PCR of roughly 6 to 11 cycles using a sample-barcoded 5' primer and a J-beta primer mix. TCRdb re-called the 5' RACE reads through MiXCR, storing one row per CDR3 protein. The repertoire consists of about 930,000 distinct CDR3 sequences, with roughly 28% occurring once and the leading ten covering roughly 10%. These data are also associated with another study on T cells of mothers and their children.

The source material was blood. These receptors all come from a woman aged 40-49 years in good health.

This clonotype was recorded at least ten times. The V gene is TRBV27, the J gene TRBJ1-1; TRBD1 might be the D (6 bases). CDR1 and CDR2 (germline): MNHEY, SMNVEV (reference sequence). V dropped 5 bases and J dropped 2 bases, with 12 bases sitting between them. The CDR3 runs to 14 residues. The CDR3 region has the DNA TGTGCCAGCAGTGGCGGGGGCGGAAACACTGAAGCTTTCTTT. The encoded protein is CASSGGGGNTEAFF.

This chain links TRBV3-1 with TRBJ2-7; 9 bases match TRBD1. This CDR3 region has 14 residues. Trimming at V came to 6 bases and at J to 6 bases, leaving 9 bases not matched to a gene. Germline V gene data show CDR1 as LGHDT and CDR2 as YNNKEL (reference sequence). CDR3 protein: CASSRGQGLIEQYF. The CDR3, as DNA: TGTGCCAGCAGTCGGGGACAGGGTTTGATCGAGCAGTACTTC.

With regard to this clonotype: A much larger clonotype is one base distant, so this may be a read error. The CDR3 DNA is TGTGCCAGCAGCTTGCTAGCGGGTCTTTACAATGAGCAGTACTTC. Amino acid sequence: CASSLLAGLYNEQYF. V gene TRBV5-8 combines with J gene TRBJ2-1, with 8 positions matching TRBD2. TRBJ2-7 explains the end of the DNA better; the J call may be wrong. This CDR3 contains 15 residues. CDR1 is SGHTS, CDR2 YDEGEE, per germline.

This clonotype has a count of ten or more. The chain combines TRBV27 with TRBJ2-5; no definite D call. Germline V CDR1 and CDR2: MNHEY, SMNVEV (reference sequence). V lost 5 bases to trimming and J lost 1 base, with 8 bases between them. The CDR3 extends over 13 amino acids. CDR3 region: CASSIAPQETQYF. The CDR3 bases are TGTGCCAGCAGTATAGCACCCCAAGAGACCCAGTACTTC.

This clonotype appeared a few times. The chain uses TRBV24-1 and TRBJ1-2, with 8 positions matching TRBD1. Germline-derived CDR1 and CDR2 are KGHDR and SFDVKD. J was trimmed by 4 bases and V by 4 bases; bases with no gene match: 4. CDR3 length equals 14 residues. CDR3 sequence: CATSERTGLYGYTF. CDR3 coding DNA: TGTGCCACCAGTGAAAGGACAGGGCTCTATGGCTACACCTTC.

This clonotype was detected many times. The chain is built from TRBV3-1 and TRBJ2-6; 8 bases are a match to TRBD2. The CDR3 is 18 amino acids. The ends lost 0 bases at V and 4 bases at J; junction bases unmatched: 8. CDR1 and CDR2 from the germline V gene are LGHDT and YNNKEL (reference sequence). The CDR3 here is CASSQDGEAGAGANVLTF. In nucleotides, the CDR3 is TGTGCCAGCAGCCAAGATGGGGAAGCGGGGGCAGGGGCCAACGTCCTGACTTTC.

This chain connects TRBV25-1 to TRBJ2-6, with 14 bases fitting TRBD2. CDR1 is MGHDK, CDR2 SYGVNS, per germline. With V trimmed by 4 bases and J by 1 base, 6 bases remained unmatched. The CDR3 is 19 amino acids. For the CDR3, the DNA is TGTGCCAGCAGTGCGACTAGCGGGGGGGCCCAGTCTGGGGCCAACGTCCTGACTTTC. This translates into CASSATSGGAQSGANVLTF.

V and J are TRBV28 and TRBJ1-4, with D perhaps matching TRBD1 (5 bases). This CDR3 comprises 14 residues. V shed 3 bases and J shed 8 bases, with 13 bases lying between them. CDR1 is MDHEN and CDR2 is SYDVKM in the germline V gene. The CDR3 coding sequence is TGTGCCAGCAGTTTCGACAGATCGGGGGAAAAACTGTTTTTT. Translating it yields CASSFDRSGEKLFF.

This clonotype was counted a few times. The CDR3 is CASSLNGGNVRYEQYF. CDR3 DNA: TGTGCCAGCAGTTTAAATGGGGGTAATGTGCGGTACGAGCAGTACTTC. This chain links TRBV27 with TRBJ2-7, with D perhaps matching TRBD1 or TRBD2 (5 bases each). CDR3 length: 16 amino acids. The V and J ends lost 2 bases and 4 bases respectively, with 18 bases between them. The germline CDR1 and CDR2 sequences are MNHEY and SMNVEV (reference sequence).

The CDR3 region is CATQAGGRTDTQYF. CDR3 coding DNA: TGTGCCACCCAAGCGGGGGGCCGCACAGATACGCAGTATTTT. The V call is TRBV24-1, the J call TRBJ2-3, with TRBD2 identical over 9 bases. The germline CDR1 and CDR2 sequences are KGHDR and SFDVKD. The V segment lost 9 bases and the J segment 1 base; nucleotides outside the gene matches: 4. The CDR3 is 14 amino acids.

Concerning this clonotype itself: This may be a read error: a much more frequent sequence differs by one nucleotide. This sequence joins TRBV6-1 and TRBJ2-7; 10 positions match TRBD1. Unmatched junction bases numbered 10, after V lost 4 bases and J lost 7 bases. This CDR3 is built from 15 residues. Germline CDR1 MNHNS, CDR2 SASEGT. CDR3 loop: CASSVGTGDYDEQYF. The CDR3 DNA reads TGTGCCAGCAGTGTAGGGACAGGGGATTACGATGAGCAGTACTTC.